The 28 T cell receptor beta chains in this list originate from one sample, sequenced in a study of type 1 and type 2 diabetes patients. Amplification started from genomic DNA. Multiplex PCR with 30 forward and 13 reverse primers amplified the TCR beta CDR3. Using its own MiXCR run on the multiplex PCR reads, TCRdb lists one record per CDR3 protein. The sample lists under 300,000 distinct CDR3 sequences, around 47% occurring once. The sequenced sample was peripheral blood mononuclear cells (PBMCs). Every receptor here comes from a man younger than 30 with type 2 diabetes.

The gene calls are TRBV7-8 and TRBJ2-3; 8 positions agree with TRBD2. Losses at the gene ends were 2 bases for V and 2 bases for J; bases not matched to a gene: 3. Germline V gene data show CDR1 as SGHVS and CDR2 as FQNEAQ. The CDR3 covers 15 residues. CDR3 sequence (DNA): TGTGCCAGCAGCTTATTAGCGGGACCCACAGATACGCAGTATTTT. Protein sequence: CASSLLAGPTDTQYF.

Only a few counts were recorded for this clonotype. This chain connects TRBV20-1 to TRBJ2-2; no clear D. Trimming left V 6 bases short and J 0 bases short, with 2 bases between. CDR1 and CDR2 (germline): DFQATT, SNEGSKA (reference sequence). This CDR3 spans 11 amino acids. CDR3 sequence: CSAANTGELFF. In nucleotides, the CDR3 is TGCAGTGCGGCGAACACCGGGGAGCTGTTTTTT.

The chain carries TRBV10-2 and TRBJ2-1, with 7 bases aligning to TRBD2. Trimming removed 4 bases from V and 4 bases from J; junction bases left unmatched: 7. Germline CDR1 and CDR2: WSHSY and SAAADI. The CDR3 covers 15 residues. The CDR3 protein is CASSALAEAYNEQFF. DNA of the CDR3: TGCGCCAGCAGTGCCCTAGCGGAGGCTTACAATGAGCAGTTCTTC.

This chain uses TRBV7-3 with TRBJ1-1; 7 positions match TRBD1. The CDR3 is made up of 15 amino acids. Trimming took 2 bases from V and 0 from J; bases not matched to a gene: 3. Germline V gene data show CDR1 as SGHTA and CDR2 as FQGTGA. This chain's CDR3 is CASSLDGTVNTEAFF. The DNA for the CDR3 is TGTGCCAGCAGCTTAGATGGGACAGTGAACACTGAAGCTTTCTTT.

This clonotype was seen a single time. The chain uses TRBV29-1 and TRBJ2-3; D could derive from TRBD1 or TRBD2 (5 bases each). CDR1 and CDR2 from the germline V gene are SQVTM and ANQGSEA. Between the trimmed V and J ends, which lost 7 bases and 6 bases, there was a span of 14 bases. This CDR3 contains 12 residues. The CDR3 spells CSGGARRDTQYF. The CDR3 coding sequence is TGCAGCGGAGGGGCGCGTCGGGATACGCAGTATTTT.

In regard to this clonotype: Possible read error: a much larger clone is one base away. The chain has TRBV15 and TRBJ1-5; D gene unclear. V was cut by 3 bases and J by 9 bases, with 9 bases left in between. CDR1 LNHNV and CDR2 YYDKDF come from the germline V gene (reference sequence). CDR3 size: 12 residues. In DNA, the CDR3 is TGTGCCACCAGCAGCGAGAGTCGGCCCCAGCATTTT. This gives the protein CATSSESRPQHF.

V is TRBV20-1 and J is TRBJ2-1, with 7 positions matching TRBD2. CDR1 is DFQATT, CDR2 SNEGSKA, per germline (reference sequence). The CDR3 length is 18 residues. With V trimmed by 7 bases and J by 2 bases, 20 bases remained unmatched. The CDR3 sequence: CSVPRQRAAGVTYNEQFF. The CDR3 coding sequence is TGCAGTGTACCGAGACAAAGAGCGGCGGGAGTCACCTACAATGAGCAGTTCTTC.

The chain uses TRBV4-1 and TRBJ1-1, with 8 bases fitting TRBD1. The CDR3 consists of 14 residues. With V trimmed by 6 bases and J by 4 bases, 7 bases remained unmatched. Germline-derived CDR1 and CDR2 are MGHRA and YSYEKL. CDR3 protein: CASRHNRGTTEAFF. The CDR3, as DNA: TGCGCCAGCAGACACAACAGGGGGACCACTGAAGCTTTCTTT.

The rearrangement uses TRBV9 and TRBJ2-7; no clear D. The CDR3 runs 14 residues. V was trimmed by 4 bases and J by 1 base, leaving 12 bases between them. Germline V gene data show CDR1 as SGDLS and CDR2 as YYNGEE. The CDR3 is CASSRASSSYEQYF. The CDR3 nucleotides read TGTGCCAGCAGCCGGGCCTCCTCGTCCTACGAGCAGTACTTC. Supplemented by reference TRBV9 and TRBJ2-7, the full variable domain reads DSGVTQTPKHLITATGQRVTLRCSPRSGDLSVYWYQQSLDQGLQFLIQYYNGEERAKGNILERFSAQQFPDLHSELNLSSLELGDSALYFCASSRASSSYEQYFGPGTRLTVT.

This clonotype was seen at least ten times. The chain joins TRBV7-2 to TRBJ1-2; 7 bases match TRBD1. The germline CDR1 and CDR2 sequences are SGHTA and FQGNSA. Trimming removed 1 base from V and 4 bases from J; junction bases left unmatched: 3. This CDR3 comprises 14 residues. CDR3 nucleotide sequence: TGTGCCAGCAGCTTAGGAGGGACAGCCTATGGCTACACCTTC. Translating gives CASSLGGTAYGYTF.

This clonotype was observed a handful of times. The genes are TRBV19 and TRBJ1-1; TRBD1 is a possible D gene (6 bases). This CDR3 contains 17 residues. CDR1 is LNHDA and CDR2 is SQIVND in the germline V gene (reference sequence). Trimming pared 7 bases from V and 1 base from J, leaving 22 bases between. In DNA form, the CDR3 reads TGTGCCAGTAATCCGCTTGGGGCAGGGGATGGGAACACTGAAGCTTTCTTT. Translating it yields CASNPLGAGDGNTEAFF.

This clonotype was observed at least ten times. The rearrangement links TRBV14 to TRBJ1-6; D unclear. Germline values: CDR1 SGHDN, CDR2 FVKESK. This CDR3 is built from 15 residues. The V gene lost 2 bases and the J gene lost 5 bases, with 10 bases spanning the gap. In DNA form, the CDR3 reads TGTGCCAGCAGCCAATGGTCAACGAATAATTCACCCCTCCACTTT. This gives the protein CASSQWSTNNSPLHF.

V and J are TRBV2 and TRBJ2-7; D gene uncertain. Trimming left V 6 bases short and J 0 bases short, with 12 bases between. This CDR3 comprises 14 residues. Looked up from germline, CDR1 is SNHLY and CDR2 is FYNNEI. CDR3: CASSLSVISYEQYF. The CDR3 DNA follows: TGTGCCAGCAGCTTAAGTGTCATCTCCTACGAGCAGTACTTC.

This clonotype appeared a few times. The CDR3 DNA follows: TGCGCCAGCAATGGGGGGCCGAGGGGTGAAGCTTTCTTT. This translates into CASNGGPRGEAFF. The chain joins TRBV5-1 to TRBJ1-1; possibly TRBD1 for D (6 bases). CDR1 and CDR2 from the germline V gene are SGHRS and YFSETQ. CDR3 length: 13 residues. The V gene lost 6 bases and the J gene lost 7 bases, with 16 bases spanning the gap. Full variable domain (rest looked up from reference TRBV5-1 and TRBJ1-1): KAGVTQTPRYLIKTRGQQVTLSCSPISGHRSVSWYQQTPGQGLQFLFEYFSETQRNKGNFPGRFSGRQFSNSRSEMNVSTLELGDSALYLCASNGGPRGEAFFGQGTRLTVV.

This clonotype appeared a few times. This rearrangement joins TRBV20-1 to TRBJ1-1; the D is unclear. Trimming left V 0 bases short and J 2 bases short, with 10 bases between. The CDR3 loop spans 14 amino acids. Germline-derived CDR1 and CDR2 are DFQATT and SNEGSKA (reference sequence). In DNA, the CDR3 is TGCAGTGCTAGAGACAGGTTTCAAAACACTGAAGCTTTCTTT. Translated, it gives CSARDRFQNTEAFF.

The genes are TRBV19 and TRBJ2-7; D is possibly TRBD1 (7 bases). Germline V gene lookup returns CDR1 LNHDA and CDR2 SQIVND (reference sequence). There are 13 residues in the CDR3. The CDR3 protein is CAYDREVSYEQYF. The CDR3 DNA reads TGTGCGTACGACAGGGAGGTGTCCTACGAGCAGTACTTC.

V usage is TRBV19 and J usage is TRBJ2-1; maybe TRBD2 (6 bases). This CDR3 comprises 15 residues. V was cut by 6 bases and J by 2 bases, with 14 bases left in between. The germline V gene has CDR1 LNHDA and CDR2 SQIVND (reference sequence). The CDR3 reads CASRAGTLPYNEQFF. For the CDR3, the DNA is TGTGCCAGTAGGGCCGGGACTCTTCCCTACAATGAGCAGTTCTTC.

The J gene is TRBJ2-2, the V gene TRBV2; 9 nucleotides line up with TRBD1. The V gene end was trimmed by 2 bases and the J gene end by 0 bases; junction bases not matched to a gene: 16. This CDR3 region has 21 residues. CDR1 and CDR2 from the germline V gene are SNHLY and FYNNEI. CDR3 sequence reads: CASSEFWVGQGGRTNTGELFF. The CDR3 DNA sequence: TGTGCCAGCAGTGAATTTTGGGTGGGACAGGGAGGACGGACGAACACCGGGGAGCTGTTTTTT.

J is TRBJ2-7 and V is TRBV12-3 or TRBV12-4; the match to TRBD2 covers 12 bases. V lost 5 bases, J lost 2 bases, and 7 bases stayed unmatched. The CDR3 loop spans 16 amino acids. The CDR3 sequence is CASSDPSGRAAYEQYF. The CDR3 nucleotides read TGTGCCAGCAGTGACCCTAGCGGGAGGGCCGCCTACGAGCAGTACTTC.

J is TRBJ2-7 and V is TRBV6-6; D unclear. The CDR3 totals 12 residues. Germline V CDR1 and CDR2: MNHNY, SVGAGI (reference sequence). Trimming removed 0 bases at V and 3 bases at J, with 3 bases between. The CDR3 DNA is TGTGCCAGCAGTTACTCTAACTACGAGCAGTACTTC. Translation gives CASSYSNYEQYF.

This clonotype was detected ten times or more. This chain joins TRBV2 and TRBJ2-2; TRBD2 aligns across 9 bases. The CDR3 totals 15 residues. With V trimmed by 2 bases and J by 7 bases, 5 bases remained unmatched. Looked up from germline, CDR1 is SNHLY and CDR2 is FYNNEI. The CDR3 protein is CASSESSGSNGELFF. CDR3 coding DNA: TGTGCCAGCAGTGAAAGTAGCGGGAGTAACGGGGAGCTGTTTTTT.

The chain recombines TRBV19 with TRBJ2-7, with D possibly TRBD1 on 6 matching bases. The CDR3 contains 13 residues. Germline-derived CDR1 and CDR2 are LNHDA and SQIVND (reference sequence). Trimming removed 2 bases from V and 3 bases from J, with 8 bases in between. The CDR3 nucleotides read TGTGCCAGTAGTATACAAGGGGGCTACGAGCAGTACTTC. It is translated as CASSIQGGYEQYF.

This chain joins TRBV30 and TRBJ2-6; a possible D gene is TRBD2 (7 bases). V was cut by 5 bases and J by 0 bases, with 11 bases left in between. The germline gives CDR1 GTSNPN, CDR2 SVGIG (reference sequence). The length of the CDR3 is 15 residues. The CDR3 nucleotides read TGTGCCTGGGGGAGGGGGGACTCTGGGGCCAACGTCCTGACTTTC. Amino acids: CAWGRGDSGANVLTF.

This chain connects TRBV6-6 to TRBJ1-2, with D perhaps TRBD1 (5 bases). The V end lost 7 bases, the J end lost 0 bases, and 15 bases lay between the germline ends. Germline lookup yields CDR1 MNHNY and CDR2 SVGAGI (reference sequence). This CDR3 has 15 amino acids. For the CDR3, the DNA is TGTGCCAGCATCGCGTCAGGCAGGGCTAACTATGGCTACACCTTC. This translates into CASIASGRANYGYTF.

CDR3 DNA: TGTGCCAGTAGCCCCCAGGGGACCCCGGTTGGTTCGCTGTTTTTT. This codes for CASSPQGTPVGSLFF. The chain employs TRBV19 and TRBJ2-2; TRBD1 is a possible D gene (6 bases). The V gene's germline CDR1 is LNHDA and CDR2 SQIVND (reference sequence). The V end was cut by 6 bases, the J end by 13 bases, with 24 bases between. This CDR3 contains 15 residues.

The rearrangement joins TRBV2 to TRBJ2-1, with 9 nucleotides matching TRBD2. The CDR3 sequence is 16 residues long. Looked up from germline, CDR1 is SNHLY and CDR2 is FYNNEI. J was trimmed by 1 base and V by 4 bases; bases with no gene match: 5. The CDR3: CASSGGLAGSYNEQFF. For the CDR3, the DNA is TGTGCCAGCAGTGGGGGGCTAGCGGGATCCTACAATGAGCAGTTCTTC.

The CDR3 here is CASRWEGGTYNEQFF. In DNA form, the CDR3 reads TGTGCCAGCAGGTGGGAGGGTGGCACCTACAATGAGCAGTTCTTC. This chain uses TRBV28 with TRBJ2-1; TRBD2 matches 7 bases. Germline trimming cut 6 bases from V and 2 bases from J; bases unmatched to any gene: 7. This CDR3 is 15 amino acids long. Germline lookup yields CDR1 MDHEN and CDR2 SYDVKM.

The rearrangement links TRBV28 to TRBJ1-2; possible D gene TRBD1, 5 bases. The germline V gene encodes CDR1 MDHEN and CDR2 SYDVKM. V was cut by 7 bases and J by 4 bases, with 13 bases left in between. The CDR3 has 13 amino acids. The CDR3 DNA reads TGTGCCAGCACTTTCTCAGGGCCCTATGGCTACACCTTC. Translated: CASTFSGPYGYTF.